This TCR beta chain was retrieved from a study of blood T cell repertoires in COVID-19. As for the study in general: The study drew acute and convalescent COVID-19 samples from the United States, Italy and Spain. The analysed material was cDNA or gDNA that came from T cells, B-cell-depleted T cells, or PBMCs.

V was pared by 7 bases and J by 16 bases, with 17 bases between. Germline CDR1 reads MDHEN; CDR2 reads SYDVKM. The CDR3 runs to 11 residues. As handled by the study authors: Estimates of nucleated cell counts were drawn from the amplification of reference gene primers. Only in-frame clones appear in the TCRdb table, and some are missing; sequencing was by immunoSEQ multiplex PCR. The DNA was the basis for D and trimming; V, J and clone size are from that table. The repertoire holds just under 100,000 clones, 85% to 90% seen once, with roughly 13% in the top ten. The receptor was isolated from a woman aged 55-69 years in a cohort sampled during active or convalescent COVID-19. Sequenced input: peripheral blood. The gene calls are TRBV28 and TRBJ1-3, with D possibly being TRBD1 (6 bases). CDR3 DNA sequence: TGTGCCAGCACCACCTACAGGGATCTGTATTTT. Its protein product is CASTTYRDLYF.